This TCR beta chain derives from a study of cytomegalovirus exposure and HLA in healthy donors. The study's findings and limits: Despite most TCR sequences being rare, some public TCRs occurred in many donors. Follow-up analysis seemed to connect common viral pathogens with several of the most significant clusters identified.

The CDR3 spans 14 residues. Germline V gives CDR1 LNHDA, CDR2 SQIVND (reference sequence). Trimming left V 6 bases short and J 5 bases short, with 11 bases between. 13 Jbeta primers and 60 Vbeta primers were used for the PCR. Sequencing used immunoSEQ multiplex PCR; TCRdb keeps in-frame clones, though not all of them. The table has about 120,000 clones, over 60% seen once; the top ten hold less than 3.5%. This clone was seen a single time. No antigen is known for it. The sequencing input was PBMCs. The clonotype was recovered from a female donor in good health and CMV-seronegative. The rearrangement uses TRBV19 and TRBJ1-6, with D maybe TRBD1 (5 bases). The CDR3 loop reads CASRPTADNSPLHF. CDR3 sequence (DNA): TGTGCCAGTAGGCCGACAGCAGATAATTCACCCCTCCACTTT.